The present T cell receptor (beta chain) was sequenced within a study of regulatory T cells in long-lasting Graves disease. Trimming pared 6 bases from V and 1 base from J, leaving 15 bases between. This CDR3 comprises 15 residues. Per the germline V gene, CDR1 is LGHDT and CDR2 is YNNKEL (reference sequence). With regard to this clonotype: Its antigen is currently unknown.

Time point indicated: persistent/refractory GD, antithyroid drugs over 5 years with positive TRAb. After RNA was extracted from PBMCs, the TCR library was made from it. General observations from the study: Compared with new cases, persistent Graves' patients showed reduced TCR diversity.

iRepertoire HTBI primers and Arm-PCR of CDR3 regions built TCR beta libraries. TCRdb reanalysed the multiplex PCR reads using MiXCR and keeps one entry per CDR3 protein. The repertoire holds roughly 490,000 distinct CDR3 sequences, with around a fifth as singletons. The chain has TRBV3-1 and TRBJ1-1, with D tentatively TRBD1 (6 bases). This clonotype was sampled from a female donor with Graves disease. Sequenced here: peripheral blood mononuclear cells (PBMCs), sampled when the disease was refractory, from a patient treated with antithyroid drugs. CDR3: CASRSQGNENTEAFF. The CDR3, as DNA: TGTGCCAGCAGGTCACAGGGAAATGAGAACACTGAAGCTTTCTTT.